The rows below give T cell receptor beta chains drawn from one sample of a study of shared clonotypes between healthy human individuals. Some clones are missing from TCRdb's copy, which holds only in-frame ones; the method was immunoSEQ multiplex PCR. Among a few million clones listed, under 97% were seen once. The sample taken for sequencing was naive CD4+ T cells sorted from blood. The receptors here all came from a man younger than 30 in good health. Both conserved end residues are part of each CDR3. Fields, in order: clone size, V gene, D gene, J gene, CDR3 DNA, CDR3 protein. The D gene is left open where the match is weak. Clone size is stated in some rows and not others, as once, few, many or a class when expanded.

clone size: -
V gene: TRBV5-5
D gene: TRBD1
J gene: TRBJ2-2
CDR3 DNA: TGTGCCAGCAGCACATTAGACAGGGCCACGAACACCGGGGAGCTGTTTTTT
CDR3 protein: CASSTLDRATNTGELFF

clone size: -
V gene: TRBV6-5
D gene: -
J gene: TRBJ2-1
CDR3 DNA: TGTGCCAGCAGTTCTGGCTACTCCTACAATGAGCAGTTCTTC
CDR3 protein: CASSSGYSYNEQFF

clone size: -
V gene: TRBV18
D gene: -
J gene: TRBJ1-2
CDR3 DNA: TGTGCCAGCTCACCCTCGAGATTGGGGGGTGACTATGGCTACACCTTC
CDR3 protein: CASSPSRLGGDYGYTF

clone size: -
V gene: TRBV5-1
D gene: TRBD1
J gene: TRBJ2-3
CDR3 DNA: TGCGCCAGCAGCCCAAGGACAGGGATCCCCGATACGCAGTATTTT
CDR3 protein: CASSPRTGIPDTQYF

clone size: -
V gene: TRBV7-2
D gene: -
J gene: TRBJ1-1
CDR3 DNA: TGTGCCAGCAGCTTTCAGGGCCAAGGCACTGAAGCTTTCTTT
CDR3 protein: CASSFQGQGTEAFF

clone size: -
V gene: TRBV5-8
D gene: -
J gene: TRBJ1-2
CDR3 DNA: TGTGCCAGCAGCATACTATCGACAGTCTATGGCTACACCTTC
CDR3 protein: CASSILSTVYGYTF

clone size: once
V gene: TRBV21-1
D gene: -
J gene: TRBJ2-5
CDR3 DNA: TGTGCCAGCAGCTCCCGCCAGGGGCGAGTCAGAGAGACCCAGTACTTC
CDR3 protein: CASSSRQGRVRETQYF

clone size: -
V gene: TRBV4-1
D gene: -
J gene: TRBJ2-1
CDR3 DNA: TGCGCCAGCAGCCGAGGACTATACAATGAGCAGTTCTTC
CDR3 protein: CASSRGLYNEQFF

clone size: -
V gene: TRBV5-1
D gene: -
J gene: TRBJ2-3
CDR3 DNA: TGCGCCAGCAGCCCCCGGGACCTCACAGATACGCAGTATTTT
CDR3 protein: CASSPRDLTDTQYF

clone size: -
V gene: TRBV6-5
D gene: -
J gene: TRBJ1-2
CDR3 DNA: TGTGCCAGCAGTTCCGTCTCTCTGGGTTTGGGCTACACCTTC
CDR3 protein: CASSSVSLGLGYTF

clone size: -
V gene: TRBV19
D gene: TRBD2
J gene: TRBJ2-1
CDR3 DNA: TGTGCCAGTAGTACCGGACTAGCGGGAGTCAATGAGCAGTTCTTC
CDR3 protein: CASSTGLAGVNEQFF

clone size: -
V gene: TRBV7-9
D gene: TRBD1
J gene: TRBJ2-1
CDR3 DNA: TGTGCTAGCGAAGGGGGCCGTTCCTCATCCTACAATGAGCAGTTCTTC
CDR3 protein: CASEGGRSSSYNEQFF

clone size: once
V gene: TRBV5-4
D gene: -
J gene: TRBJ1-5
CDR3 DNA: TGTGCCAGCAGCTTGGGCGGGGCTGGACAGCCCCAGCATTTT
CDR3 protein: CASSLGGAGQPQHF

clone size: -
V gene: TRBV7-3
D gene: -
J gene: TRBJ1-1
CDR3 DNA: TGTGCCAGCAGCCCCCAAGGGGGGAACACTGAAGCTTTCTTT
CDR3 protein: CASSPQGGNTEAFF

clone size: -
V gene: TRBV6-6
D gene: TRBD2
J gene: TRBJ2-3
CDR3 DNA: TGTGCCAGCAGCGCCGGGGGGGCCCCCGGTACGCAGTATTTT
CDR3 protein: CASSAGGAPGTQYF

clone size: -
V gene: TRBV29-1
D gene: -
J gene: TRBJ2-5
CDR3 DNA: TGCAGCGTTGGGGTTACGGTCGAGACCCAGTACTTC
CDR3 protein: CSVGVTVETQYF

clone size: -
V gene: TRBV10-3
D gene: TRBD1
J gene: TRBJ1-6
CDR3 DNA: TGTGCCATCAGTGACCGGGACAGGGATAATTCACCCCTCCACTTT
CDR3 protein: CAISDRDRDNSPLHF

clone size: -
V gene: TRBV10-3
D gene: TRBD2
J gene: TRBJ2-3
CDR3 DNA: TGTGCCACGCGGGTCAGTAGCGGGAGGACAGATACGCAGTATTTT
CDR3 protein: CATRVSSGRTDTQYF

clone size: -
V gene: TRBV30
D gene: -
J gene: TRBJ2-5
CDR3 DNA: TGTGCCTGGAGTGCAGCGAGGGAGACCCAGTACTTC
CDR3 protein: CAWSAARETQYF

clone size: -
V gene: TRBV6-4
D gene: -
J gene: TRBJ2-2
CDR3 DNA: TGTGCCAGCAGTGACTCAGGGGTTCCCGGGGAGCTGTTTTTT
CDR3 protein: CASSDSGVPGELFF

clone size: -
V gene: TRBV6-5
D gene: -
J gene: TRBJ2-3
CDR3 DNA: TGTGCCAGCCGGAAGGACCCCCCAGATACGCAGTATTTT
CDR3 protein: CASRKDPPDTQYF

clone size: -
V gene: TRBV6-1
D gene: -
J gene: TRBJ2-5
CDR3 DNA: TGTGCCAGCATTGGGTTCGCTAAAGAGACCCAGTACTTC
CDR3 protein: CASIGFAKETQYF

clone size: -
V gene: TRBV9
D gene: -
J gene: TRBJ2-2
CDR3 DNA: TGTGCCAGCAGCCGCACAGCGGTGAACACCGGGGAGCTGTTTTTT
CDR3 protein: CASSRTAVNTGELFF

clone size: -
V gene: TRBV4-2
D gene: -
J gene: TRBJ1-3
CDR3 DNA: TGTGCCAGCAGCCTGGGAGAGAGGACACCCTCTGGAAACACCATATATTTT
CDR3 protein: CASSLGERTPSGNTIYF

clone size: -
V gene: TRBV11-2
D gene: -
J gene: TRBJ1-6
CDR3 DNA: TGTGCCAGCAGCTTAGGACCGCATAATTCACCCCTCCACTTT
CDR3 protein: CASSLGPHNSPLHF

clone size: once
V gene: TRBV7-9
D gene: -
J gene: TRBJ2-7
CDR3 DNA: TGTGCCAGCAGCATTAGCACCGGGACGTTGAGGGCCTACGAGCAGTACTTC
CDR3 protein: CASSISTGTLRAYEQYF